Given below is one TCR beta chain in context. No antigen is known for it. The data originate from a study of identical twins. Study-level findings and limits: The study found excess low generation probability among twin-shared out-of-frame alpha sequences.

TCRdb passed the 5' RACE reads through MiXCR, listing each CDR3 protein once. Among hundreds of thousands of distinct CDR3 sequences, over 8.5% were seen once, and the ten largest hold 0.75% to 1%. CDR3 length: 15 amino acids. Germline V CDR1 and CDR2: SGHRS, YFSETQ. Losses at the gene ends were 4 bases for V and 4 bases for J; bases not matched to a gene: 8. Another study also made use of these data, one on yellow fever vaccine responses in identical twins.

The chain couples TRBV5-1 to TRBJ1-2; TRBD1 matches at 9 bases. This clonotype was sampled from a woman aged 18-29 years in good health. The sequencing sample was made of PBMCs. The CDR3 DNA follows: TGCGCCAGCAGCGTCAGGACAGGGGCTATCTATGGCTACACCTTC. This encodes CASSVRTGAIYGYTF.